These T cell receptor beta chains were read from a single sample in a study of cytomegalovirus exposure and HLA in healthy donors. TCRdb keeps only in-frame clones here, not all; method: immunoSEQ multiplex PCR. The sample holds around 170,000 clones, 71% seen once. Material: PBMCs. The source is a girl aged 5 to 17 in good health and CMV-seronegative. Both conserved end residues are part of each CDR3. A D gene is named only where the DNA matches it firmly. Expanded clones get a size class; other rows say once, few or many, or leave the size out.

CDR3aa: CASSQGQGSNTEAFF; CDR3nt: TGTGCCAGCAGCCAAGGGCAGGGTTCGAACACTGAAGCTTTCTTT; j_gene: TRBJ1-1; v_gene: TRBV14; d_gene: NA; abundance: NA
CDR3aa: CASRNNGLVNSPLHF; CDR3nt: TGTGCCAGCAGAAACAACGGGTTGGTAAATTCACCCCTCCACTTT; j_gene: TRBJ1-6; v_gene: TRBV6-5; d_gene: NA; abundance: NA
CDR3aa: CASRTGFGNQPQHF; CDR3nt: TGTGCCAGCAGGACAGGGTTCGGCAATCAGCCCCAGCATTTT; j_gene: TRBJ1-5; v_gene: TRBV6-1; d_gene: TRBD1; abundance: NA
CDR3aa: CASSSLGGRLGSFF; CDR3nt: TGCGCCAGCAGCTCGCTCGGGGGGCGGCTGGGGTCTTTCTTT; j_gene: TRBJ1-1; v_gene: TRBV4-1; d_gene: NA; abundance: NA
CDR3aa: CASSGTPNGYTF; CDR3nt: TGTGCCAGCAGCGGGACACCCAATGGCTACACCTTC; j_gene: TRBJ1-2; v_gene: TRBV7-8; d_gene: NA; abundance: NA
CDR3aa: CASSEAGGNEQYF; CDR3nt: TGTGCCAGCAGTGAAGCGGGGGGAAACGAGCAGTACTTC; j_gene: TRBJ2-7; v_gene: TRBV2; d_gene: NA; abundance: NA
CDR3aa: CAISGRDRDEQYF; CDR3nt: TGTGCCATCAGTGGCCGGGACAGAGACGAGCAGTACTTC; j_gene: TRBJ2-7; v_gene: TRBV10-3; d_gene: TRBD1; abundance: few
CDR3aa: CASSLGRLNSPLHF; CDR3nt: TGTGCCAGCAGTCTTGGCAGACTGAATTCACCCCTCCACTTT; j_gene: TRBJ1-6; v_gene: TRBV2; d_gene: NA; abundance: NA
CDR3aa: CASFTGQVFYGYTF; CDR3nt: TGTGCCAGCTTCACGGGACAGGTGTTCTATGGCTACACCTTC; j_gene: TRBJ1-2; v_gene: TRBV28; d_gene: TRBD1; abundance: NA
CDR3aa: CASSFQRDFEAFF; CDR3nt: TGTGCCAGCAGTTTCCAGAGGGACTTCGAAGCTTTCTTT; j_gene: TRBJ1-1; v_gene: TRBV27; d_gene: NA; abundance: once
CDR3aa: CASSYHGGGNTDTQYF; CDR3nt: TGTGCCAGCAGTTATCATGGGGGGGGGAACACAGATACGCAGTATTTT; j_gene: TRBJ2-3; v_gene: TRBV6-5; d_gene: TRBD2; abundance: few
CDR3aa: CASRTTGGDYGYTF; CDR3nt: TGTGCCAGCAGAACGACAGGGGGCGACTATGGCTACACCTTC; j_gene: TRBJ1-2; v_gene: TRBV6-1; d_gene: TRBD1; abundance: NA
CDR3aa: CASSLTRGTTDTQYF; CDR3nt: TGTGCCAGCAGCTTAACGAGAGGTACCACAGATACGCAGTATTTT; j_gene: TRBJ2-3; v_gene: TRBV7-3; d_gene: NA; abundance: NA
CDR3aa: CASTKGRDNYGYTF; CDR3nt: TGTGCCAGTACTAAGGGGAGGGATAACTATGGCTACACCTTC; j_gene: TRBJ1-2; v_gene: TRBV19; d_gene: NA; abundance: NA
CDR3aa: CAWSTAVNHEKLFF; CDR3nt: TGTGCCTGGAGTACGGCGGTCAACCATGAAAAACTGTTTTTT; j_gene: TRBJ1-4; v_gene: TRBV30; d_gene: NA; abundance: NA
CDR3aa: CASSQGARANTGELFF; CDR3nt: TGTGCCAGCAGCCAAGGCGCCAGGGCGAACACCGGGGAGCTGTTTTTT; j_gene: TRBJ2-2; v_gene: TRBV14; d_gene: NA; abundance: NA
CDR3aa: CAIREYPGQSYEQYF; CDR3nt: TGTGCCATCAGAGAATACCCGGGACAGAGCTACGAGCAGTACTTC; j_gene: TRBJ2-7; v_gene: TRBV10-3; d_gene: TRBD1; abundance: NA
CDR3aa: CASSPVDGGREPQHF; CDR3nt: TGTGCCAGCAGCCCGGTGGACGGGGGTCGGGAGCCCCAGCATTTT; j_gene: TRBJ1-5; v_gene: TRBV7-9; d_gene: NA; abundance: NA
CDR3aa: CASSETGTGGASGYTF; CDR3nt: TGTGCCAGCAGCGAGACAGGGACAGGGGGCGCAAGTGGCTACACCTTC; j_gene: TRBJ1-2; v_gene: TRBV2; d_gene: TRBD1; abundance: NA
CDR3aa: CAWSVQGNQPQHF; CDR3nt: TGTGCCTGGAGTGTACAGGGGAATCAGCCCCAGCATTTT; j_gene: TRBJ1-5; v_gene: TRBV30; d_gene: TRBD1; abundance: few
CDR3aa: CASSLEPADRGNTIYF; CDR3nt: TGTGCCAGCAGCTTAGAACCGGCGGACAGGGGAAACACCATATATTTT; j_gene: TRBJ1-3; v_gene: TRBV7-2; d_gene: TRBD1; abundance: NA
CDR3aa: CASSLGQISNQPQHF; CDR3nt: TGTGCCAGCAGCTTAGGGCAGATTAGCAATCAGCCCCAGCATTTT; j_gene: TRBJ1-5; v_gene: TRBV7-8; d_gene: NA; abundance: once
CDR3aa: CASSYSSGAESEAFF; CDR3nt: TGTGCCAGCAGTTACTCGAGTGGGGCAGAGTCTGAAGCTTTCTTT; j_gene: TRBJ1-1; v_gene: TRBV6-5; d_gene: NA; abundance: NA
CDR3aa: CASSRGGAAGELFF; CDR3nt: TGTGCCAGCAGTCGGGGGGGCGCGGCCGGGGAGCTGTTTTTT; j_gene: TRBJ2-2; v_gene: TRBV6-6; d_gene: TRBD2; abundance: NA
CDR3aa: CASSQRGVRTDTQYF; CDR3nt: TGTGCCAGCAGTCAACGGGGGGTTCGCACAGATACGCAGTATTTT; j_gene: TRBJ2-3; v_gene: TRBV27; d_gene: TRBD2; abundance: NA
CDR3aa: CAWSQGSNYGYTF; CDR3nt: TGTGCCTGGAGCCAGGGCTCTAACTATGGCTACACCTTC; j_gene: TRBJ1-2; v_gene: TRBV30; d_gene: NA; abundance: NA
CDR3aa: CASSLTQGAGHGYTF; CDR3nt: TGTGCCAGCAGCTTAACACAGGGGGCTGGTCATGGCTACACCTTC; j_gene: TRBJ1-2; v_gene: TRBV7-9; d_gene: TRBD1; abundance: NA
CDR3aa: CASSVYGKNQETQYF; CDR3nt: TGTGCCAGCAGCGTTTATGGCAAGAATCAAGAGACCCAGTACTTC; j_gene: TRBJ2-5; v_gene: TRBV9; d_gene: NA; abundance: NA
CDR3aa: CASSSGNTEAFF; CDR3nt: TGTGCCAGCAGTTCAGGGAACACTGAAGCTTTCTTT; j_gene: TRBJ1-1; v_gene: TRBV6-5; d_gene: NA; abundance: few
CDR3aa: CASSVDPLQGPNYGYTF; CDR3nt: TGTGCCAGCAGCGTAGATCCGCTTCAGGGCCCCAACTATGGCTACACCTTC; j_gene: TRBJ1-2; v_gene: TRBV9; d_gene: NA; abundance: NA
CDR3aa: CASRGTPPHYEQYF; CDR3nt: TGTGCCAGTAGGGGGACACCGCCTCACTACGAGCAGTACTTC; j_gene: TRBJ2-7; v_gene: TRBV19; d_gene: NA; abundance: NA
CDR3aa: CAWRTAGHYSYEQYF; CDR3nt: TGTGCCTGGAGGACAGCGGGACACTACTCCTACGAGCAGTACTTC; j_gene: TRBJ2-7; v_gene: TRBV30; d_gene: NA; abundance: NA
CDR3aa: CASSPRTSAFTDTQYF; CDR3nt: TGTGCCAGCAGCCCCCGGACTAGCGCCTTCACAGATACGCAGTATTTT; j_gene: TRBJ2-3; v_gene: TRBV7-9; d_gene: TRBD2; abundance: NA
CDR3aa: CATSRGKAGALYEQYF; CDR3nt: TGTGCCACCAGCAGAGGAAAGGCGGGGGCTTTATACGAGCAGTACTTC; j_gene: TRBJ2-7; v_gene: TRBV15; d_gene: NA; abundance: NA
CDR3aa: CASSLVGQETQYF; CDR3nt: TGTGCCAGCAGCTTGGTCGGCCAAGAGACCCAGTACTTC; j_gene: TRBJ2-5; v_gene: TRBV5-6; d_gene: NA; abundance: NA
CDR3aa: CASRGLERVGELFF; CDR3nt: TGTGCCAGCAGGGGACTAGAAAGAGTCGGGGAGCTGTTTTTT; j_gene: TRBJ2-2; v_gene: TRBV7-9; d_gene: TRBD2; abundance: NA
CDR3aa: CASADSGQGTDTQYF; CDR3nt: TGTGCTAGTGCCGACTCAGGACAGGGCACAGATACGCAGTATTTT; j_gene: TRBJ2-3; v_gene: TRBV12-5; d_gene: TRBD1; abundance: NA
CDR3aa: CASSQEVVANYGYTF; CDR3nt: TGCGCCAGCAGCCAAGAAGTAGTAGCTAACTATGGCTACACCTTC; j_gene: TRBJ1-2; v_gene: TRBV4-1; d_gene: NA; abundance: few
CDR3aa: CASKASRPGNEQFF; CDR3nt: TGCGCCAGCAAGGCGTCACGTCCGGGGAATGAGCAGTTCTTC; j_gene: TRBJ2-1; v_gene: TRBV5-1; d_gene: NA; abundance: NA
CDR3aa: CASIPLTGVGNTIYF; CDR3nt: TGTGCCAGTATTCCCCTTACAGGGGTCGGAAACACCATATATTTT; j_gene: TRBJ1-3; v_gene: TRBV19; d_gene: TRBD1; abundance: few
CDR3aa: CASSEQGASYEQYF; CDR3nt: TGTGCCAGCAGCGAACAGGGGGCTTCCTACGAGCAGTACTTC; j_gene: TRBJ2-7; v_gene: TRBV9; d_gene: TRBD1; abundance: few
CDR3aa: CASSRVQGNEQYF; CDR3nt: TGTGCCAGCAGCCGCGTTCAGGGGAACGAGCAGTACTTC; j_gene: TRBJ2-7; v_gene: TRBV5-4; d_gene: NA; abundance: NA
CDR3aa: CASSHPTGKETQYF; CDR3nt: TGCGCCAGCAGTCACCCCACAGGGAAAGAGACCCAGTACTTC; j_gene: TRBJ2-5; v_gene: TRBV23-1; d_gene: NA; abundance: NA
CDR3aa: CASRAQGSGNTIYF; CDR3nt: TGTGCCAGCAGGGCACAGGGGAGCGGAAACACCATATATTTT; j_gene: TRBJ1-3; v_gene: TRBV6-5; d_gene: TRBD1; abundance: NA
CDR3aa: CASTRGGSNQPQHF; CDR3nt: TGTGCCAGTACCCGGGGGGGATCCAATCAGCCCCAGCATTTT; j_gene: TRBJ1-5; v_gene: TRBV19; d_gene: NA; abundance: NA
CDR3aa: CASGGVGLDSPLHF; CDR3nt: TGTGCCAGCGGGGGGGTGGGGCTTGATTCACCCCTCCACTTT; j_gene: TRBJ1-6; v_gene: TRBV9; d_gene: NA; abundance: NA
CDR3aa: CAISAPGYQETQYF; CDR3nt: TGTGCCATCAGTGCCCCCGGGTACCAAGAGACCCAGTACTTC; j_gene: TRBJ2-5; v_gene: TRBV10-3; d_gene: NA; abundance: NA
CDR3aa: CASSSGLHGELFF; CDR3nt: TGTGCCAGCAGCTCGGGACTCCACGGGGAGCTGTTTTTT; j_gene: TRBJ2-2; v_gene: TRBV11-2; d_gene: NA; abundance: few
CDR3aa: CASSAGPAQYF; CDR3nt: TGTGCCAGCAGCGCTGGTCCGGCCCAGTACTTC; j_gene: TRBJ2-5; v_gene: TRBV14; d_gene: NA; abundance: NA
CDR3aa: CAWSARGRGTEAFF; CDR3nt: TGTGCCTGGAGTGCCAGGGGAAGGGGCACTGAAGCTTTCTTT; j_gene: TRBJ1-1; v_gene: TRBV30; d_gene: NA; abundance: NA
CDR3aa: CASSGPRDRRTYEQYF; CDR3nt: TGTGCCAGCAGCGGACCCCGGGACAGGAGAACCTACGAGCAGTACTTC; j_gene: TRBJ2-7; v_gene: TRBV7-9; d_gene: TRBD1; abundance: once
CDR3aa: CATSRDLRGTELLPQHF; CDR3nt: TGTGCCACCAGCAGAGATTTGCGGGGGACCGAACTTTTGCCCCAGCATTTT; j_gene: TRBJ1-5; v_gene: TRBV15; d_gene: NA; abundance: few
CDR3aa: CASSQGRSGTEAFF; CDR3nt: TGCGCCAGCAGCCAAGGAAGGAGCGGCACTGAAGCTTTCTTT; j_gene: TRBJ1-1; v_gene: TRBV4-1; d_gene: NA; abundance: few
CDR3aa: CASAYRTGTSEETQYF; CDR3nt: TGTGCCAGCGCTTACCGGACCGGGACTAGCGAAGAGACCCAGTACTTC; j_gene: TRBJ2-5; v_gene: TRBV11-2; d_gene: TRBD2; abundance: NA
CDR3aa: CASSENPPGYEKLFF; CDR3nt: TGTGCCAGCAGTGAAAATCCCCCAGGGTATGAAAAACTGTTTTTT; j_gene: TRBJ1-4; v_gene: TRBV2; d_gene: NA; abundance: few
CDR3aa: CASDQGTEAFF; CDR3nt: TGTGCCAGCGATCAGGGGACTGAAGCTTTCTTT; j_gene: TRBJ1-1; v_gene: TRBV25-1; d_gene: NA; abundance: NA
CDR3aa: CASSVESNQPQHF; CDR3nt: TGTGCCAGCAGTGTAGAAAGCAATCAGCCCCAGCATTTT; j_gene: TRBJ1-5; v_gene: TRBV2; d_gene: NA; abundance: NA